This entry concerns a single T cell receptor beta chain. The PCR contained 60 Vbeta and 13 Jbeta primers. Data came from immunoSEQ multiplex PCR; TCRdb stores just in-frame clones and leaves some out. The data contain about 110,000 clones, roughly 80% of them singletons. With 6 bases removed from V and 1 base from J, the gap between germline ends came to 7 bases. This CDR3 comprises 11 residues. CDR1 SQVTM and CDR2 ANQGSEA come from the germline V gene. The sample belongs to a study of cytomegalovirus exposure and HLA in healthy donors. The sequencing input was PBMCs. The rearrangement joins TRBV29-1 to TRBJ2-7, with unresolved D. This receptor was identified in a woman in her fifties or sixties in good health and CMV-seropositive. CDR3 protein: CSVVVSYEQYF. CDR3 DNA: TGCAGCGTCGTCGTTTCCTACGAGCAGTACTTC.